The source of this T cell receptor beta chain is a study of cytomegalovirus exposure and HLA in healthy donors. This clone was counted once. No antigen is known for it. Findings of the study overall: A list of more than 150 TCR beta chains associated with cytomegalovirus was given.

In the PCR, 60 Vbeta and 13 Jbeta primers were used. Repertoires were generated with immunoSEQ multiplex PCR, while TCRdb's copy carries only in-frame clones and drops some. The sample contains 170,000 or so clones, 77% of which appear only once. There are 15 residues in the CDR3. Between the trimmed V and J ends, which lost 0 bases and 4 bases, there was a span of 10 bases. Germline values: CDR1 SNHLY, CDR2 FYNNEI. The specimen sequenced was PBMCs. The sequence came from a woman aged 55-69 years in good health and CMV-seropositive. This chain joins TRBV2 and TRBJ1-5, with D tentatively TRBD1 (6 bases). The CDR3: CASSEADSPNQPQHF. In DNA, the CDR3 is TGTGCCAGCAGTGAAGCGGACAGCCCTAATCAGCCCCAGCATTTT. The whole variable domain, remainder taken from reference TRBV2 and TRBJ1-5, is EPEVTQTPSHQVTQMGQEVILRCVPISNHLYFYWYRQILGQKVEFLVSFYNNEISEKSEIFDDQFSVERPDGSNFTLKIRSTKLEDSAMYFCASSEADSPNQPQHFGDGTRLSIL.